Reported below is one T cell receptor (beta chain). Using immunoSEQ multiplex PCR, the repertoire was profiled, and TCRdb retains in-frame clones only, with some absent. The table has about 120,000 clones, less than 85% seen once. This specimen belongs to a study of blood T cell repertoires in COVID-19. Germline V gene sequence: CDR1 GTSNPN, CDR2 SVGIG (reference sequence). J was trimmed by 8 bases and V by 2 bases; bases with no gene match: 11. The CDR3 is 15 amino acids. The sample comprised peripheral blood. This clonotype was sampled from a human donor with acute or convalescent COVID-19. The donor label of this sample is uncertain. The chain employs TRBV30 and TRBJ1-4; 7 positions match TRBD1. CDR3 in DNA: TGTGCCTGGAGTCCCACTCAGGGGGTTGGGGAAAAACTGTTTTTT. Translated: CAWSPTQGVGEKLFF.